Sequencing of this TCR beta chain was carried out in a study of blood T cell repertoires in COVID-19. For the study at large: Sites across the United States, Italy and Spain contributed samples from acute and convalescent COVID-19. Sample material is recorded as cDNA or gDNA derived from T cells, B-cell-depleted T cells, or PBMCs.

Sequencing was performed with immunoSEQ multiplex PCR; in TCRdb, only in-frame clones are kept and a portion is missing. The sample has some 120,000 clones; under 95% are singletons. The germline V gene encodes CDR1 LNHDA and CDR2 SQIVND (reference sequence). V was cut by 6 bases and J by 4 bases, with 6 bases left in between. This CDR3 is built from 11 residues. The sequencing input was peripheral blood. The chain is built from TRBV19 and TRBJ1-1; D is unclear. The receptor was isolated from a man aged 45-60 years with active COVID-19. The CDR3 DNA follows: TGTGCCAGTAGCGTCTTCACTGAAGCTTTCTTT. Translation gives CASSVFTEAFF.